These 9 T cell receptor beta chains share one sample of origin, sequenced in a study of post-analysis software for immune sequencing data. Unique molecular identifiers had been added to the TCR beta cDNA libraries. TCRdb processed the PCR reads anew with MiXCR; each CDR3 protein has one entry. The data contain approximately 630,000 distinct CDR3 sequences, more than 50% of them seen just once; the ten biggest clones take up roughly 10%. Study conclusions and caveats: Patients used four to six TRBV segments, including TRBV5-6, TRBV5-1 and TRBV20-1, more often than controls.

What these receptors recognize is not known. Material for sequencing was blood. These TCRs come from a girl aged 2 to 10 with multiple sclerosis.

This clonotype was recorded at least ten times. This chain connects TRBV14 to TRBJ1-2, with TRBD1 matching 9 bases. Germline V gives CDR1 SGHDN, CDR2 FVKESK. The CDR3 loop spans 13 amino acids. V lost 5 bases to trimming and J lost 4 bases; unmatched junction nucleotides: 2. DNA of the CDR3: TGTGCCAGCAGCACAGGGGGCGGCTATGGCTACACCTTC. It is translated as CASSTGGGYGYTF.

A few counts support this clonotype. This sequence joins TRBV7-6 and TRBJ2-4; TRBD1 agrees at 9 bases. The CDR3 covers 21 residues. Germline trimming cut 3 bases from V and 1 base from J; bases unmatched to any gene: 19. Germline V gene lookup returns CDR1 SGHVS and CDR2 FNYEAQ. CDR3 coding DNA: TGTGCCAGCAGCTTCCCCGGAGGGGGACAGGGTATTGGTGGGGCCAAAAACATTCAGTACTTC. Amino acids: CASSFPGGGQGIGGAKNIQYF.

The J gene is TRBJ2-5, the V gene TRBV10-3; 9 bases fit TRBD1. V shed 0 bases, J shed 2 bases, and the junction held 1 base outside the gene matches. The CDR3 has 15 amino acids. CDR1 is ENHRY and CDR2 is SYGVKD in the germline V gene. This chain's CDR3 is CAISESTGGQETQYF. The CDR3 nucleotides are TGTGCCATCAGTGAGTCGACAGGGGGACAAGAGACCCAGTACTTC.

V and J are TRBV29-1 and TRBJ2-3; no clear D gene. Trimming left V 3 bases short and J 2 bases short, with 9 bases between. CDR1 is SQVTM, CDR2 ANQGSEA, per germline. The length of the CDR3 is 13 residues. CDR3 amino acids: CSVDSPSTDTQYF. CDR3 sequence (DNA): TGCAGCGTTGACAGCCCATCCACAGATACGCAGTATTTT.

This chain links TRBV10-1 with TRBJ2-7; 10 bases line up with TRBD1. J was trimmed by 6 bases and V by 8 bases; bases with no gene match: 10. Germline-derived CDR1 and CDR2 are WNHNN and SYGVQD (reference sequence). The CDR3 is 14 amino acids. The CDR3 reads CASGSGQGEGEQYF. Here the CDR3 DNA reads TGCGCCAGCGGTTCAGGACAGGGGGAAGGCGAGCAGTACTTC.

This clonotype was recorded only once. V and J are TRBV20-1 and TRBJ2-1, with 13 nucleotides matching TRBD2. The ends lost 5 bases at V and 5 bases at J; junction bases unmatched: 9. CDR3 size: 16 residues. From germline, CDR1 is DFQATT and CDR2 SNEGSKA (reference sequence). Written as DNA, the CDR3 is TGCAGTGCTTTGCCCCCCGGACTAGCGGGGGACAATGAGCAGTTCTTC. This sequence encodes CSALPPGLAGDNEQFF.

CDR3 sequence: CASSQVVGGGDRETQYF. The CDR3 DNA reads TGTGCCAGCAGCCAAGTGGTAGGGGGGGGGGACCGAGAGACCCAGTACTTC. V and J are TRBV3-1 and TRBJ2-5; a weak D match, TRBD2 (7 bases). Germline V CDR1 and CDR2: LGHDT, YNNKEL (reference sequence). Trimming removed 1 base at V and 4 bases at J, with 19 bases between. This CDR3 is built from 17 residues.

J is TRBJ1-5 and V is TRBV12-3 or TRBV12-4; no reliable D call. The CDR3 is made up of 13 amino acids. Between the trimmed V and J ends, which lost 2 bases and 4 bases, there was a span of 6 bases. CDR3 sequence (DNA): TGTGCCAGCAGTTTAAGGTTGAATCAGCCCCAGCATTTT. Its protein is CASSLRLNQPQHF.

The chain links TRBV6-1 to TRBJ2-5; the D is unclear. Germline assignment: CDR1 MNHNS and CDR2 SASEGT. CDR3 size: 13 residues. V was clipped by 1 base and J by 4 bases, with 7 bases between them. This CDR3 is CASSEGYLETQYF. Written as DNA, the CDR3 is TGTGCCAGCAGTGAAGGCTACTTAGAGACCCAGTACTTC.